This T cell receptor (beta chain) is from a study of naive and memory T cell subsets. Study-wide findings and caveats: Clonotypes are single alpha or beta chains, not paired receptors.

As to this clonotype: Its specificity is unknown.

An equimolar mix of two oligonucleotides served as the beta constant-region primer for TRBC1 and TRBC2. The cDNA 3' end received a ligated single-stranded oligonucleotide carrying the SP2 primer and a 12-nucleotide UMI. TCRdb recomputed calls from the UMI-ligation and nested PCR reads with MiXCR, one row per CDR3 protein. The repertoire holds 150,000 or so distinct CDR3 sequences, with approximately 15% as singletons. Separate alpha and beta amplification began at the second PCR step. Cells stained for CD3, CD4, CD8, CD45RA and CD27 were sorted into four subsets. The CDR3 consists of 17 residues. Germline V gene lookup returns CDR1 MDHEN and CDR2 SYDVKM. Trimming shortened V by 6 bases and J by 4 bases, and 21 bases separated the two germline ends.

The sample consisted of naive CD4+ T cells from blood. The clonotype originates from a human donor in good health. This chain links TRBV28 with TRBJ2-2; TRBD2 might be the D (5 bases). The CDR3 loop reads CASRSKPGFPGTGELFF. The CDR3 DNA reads TGTGCCAGCAGATCTAAACCGGGATTTCCGGGCACCGGGGAGCTGTTTTTT.